Listed here are 3 T cell receptor beta chains from one sample, sequenced in a study of Graves' ophthalmopathy and Graves' hyperthyroidism. RNA transcripts were the template, and TCR beta CDR3 regions were amplified from them. HTBI primers were used in a first-round RT-PCR, which preceded a second-round multiplex PCR. TCRdb analysed the multiplex PCR reads with MiXCR anew, one entry per CDR3 protein. The sample has about 500,000 distinct CDR3 sequences, about 35% seen once. Sequencing was performed on peripheral blood or thyroid tissue (not recorded which). The receptor source for this set is an adult man with Graves' hyperthyroidism.

This clonotype showed up many times. The CDR3 DNA sequence: TGTGCCACCAGTGATCTATTGAACCAAGAGACCCAGTACTTC. As protein: CATSDLLNQETQYF. The chain joins TRBV24-1 to TRBJ2-5; D is unresolved. The CDR3 runs 14 residues. Germline CDR1 is KGHDR and CDR2 is SFDVKD. Trimming took 3 bases from V and 0 from J, leaving 7 bases between them.

Only one count was recorded for this clonotype. The J gene is TRBJ1-6, the V gene TRBV7-9, with D maybe TRBD1 (5 bases). Trimming removed 1 base from V and 0 bases from J, with 10 bases in between. CDR1 and CDR2 from the germline V gene are SEHNR and FQNEAQ (reference sequence). The CDR3 has 17 residues. The CDR3: CASSLVRAGSYNSPLHF. The DNA of the CDR3 is TGTGCCAGCAGCTTAGTCAGGGCCGGCTCCTATAATTCACCCCTCCACTTT. The full variable domain, its missing parts supplied by reference TRBV7-9 and TRBJ1-6, is DTGVSQNPRHKITKRGQNVTFRCDPISEHNRLYWYRQTLGQGPEFLTYFQNEAQLEKSRLLSDRFSAERPKGSFSTLEIQRTEQGDSAMYLCASSLVRAGSYNSPLHFGNGTRLTVT.

Of note for this clonotype: This sequence may be a read error, since a much larger clone differs from it by one base. This rearrangement joins TRBV12-3 or TRBV12-4 to TRBJ1-2; 11 nucleotides match TRBD1. Trimming took 8 bases from V and 6 from J; bases not matched to a gene: 8. The CDR3 totals 14 residues. The CDR3 reads CASGQGQGADGYTF. CDR3 nucleotide sequence: TGTGCCAGCGGCCAAGGACAGGGGGCGGATGGCTACACCTTC.